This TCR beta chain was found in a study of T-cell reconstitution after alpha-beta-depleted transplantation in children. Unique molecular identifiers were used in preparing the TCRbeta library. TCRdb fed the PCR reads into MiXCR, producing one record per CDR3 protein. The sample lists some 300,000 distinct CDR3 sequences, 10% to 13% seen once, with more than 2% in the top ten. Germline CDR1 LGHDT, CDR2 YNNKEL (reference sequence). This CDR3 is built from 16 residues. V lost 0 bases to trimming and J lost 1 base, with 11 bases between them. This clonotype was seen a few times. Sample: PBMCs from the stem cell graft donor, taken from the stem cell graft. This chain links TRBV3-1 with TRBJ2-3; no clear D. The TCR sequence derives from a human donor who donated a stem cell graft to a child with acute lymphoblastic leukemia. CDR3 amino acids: CASSQDGREGTDTQYF. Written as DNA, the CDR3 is TGTGCCAGCAGCCAAGACGGAAGGGAAGGCACAGATACGCAGTATTTT.